The rows below give T cell receptor beta chains drawn from one sample of a study of CXCR4 blockade with PD-1 therapy in pancreatic cancer. Repertoires were generated with immunoSEQ multiplex PCR, while TCRdb's copy carries only in-frame clones and drops some. The data hold approximately 1,500 clones, with about two fifths observed a single time. Specimen: tumor tissue. The receptors derive from a human donor with pancreatic ductal adenocarcinoma. CDR3s include the opening cysteine and the closing phenylalanine or tryptophan. The order of the fields is clone size, CDR3 length, D gene, V gene, J gene, CDR3 protein, CDR3 DNA. A D gene is named only where the DNA matches it firmly. Expanded clones get a size class; other rows say once, few or many, or leave the size out.

>few|13|-|TRBV7-1|TRBJ1-1
CASSLTGNTEAFF
TGTGCCAGCAGCTTAACGGGGAACACTGAAGCTTTCTTT
>-|13|TRBD1|TRBV30|TRBJ2-3
CALTTGSGDTQYF
TGTGCCTTAACGACAGGGTCCGGAGATACGCAGTATTTT
>once|16|-|TRBV19|TRBJ1-5
CASSFLYKGSNQPQHF
TGTGCCAGTAGTTTCCTCTATAAGGGTAGCAATCAGCCCCAGCATTTT
>-|16|-|TRBV12-5|TRBJ1-5
CASGSGVYSGNQPQHF
TGTGCTAGTGGTTCGGGGGTCTACTCGGGCAATCAACCCCAGCATTTT
>large|17|TRBD2|TRBV11-3|TRBJ2-1
CASSWLAGAGSYNEQFF
TGTGCCAGCAGCTGGCTAGCGGGGGCGGGGTCCTACAATGAGCAGTTCTTC
>-|13|-|TRBV19|TRBJ1-2
CASSTGANYGYTF
TGTGCCAGTAGTACCGGAGCGAACTATGGCTACACCTTC
>few|15|-|TRBV11-3|TRBJ2-5
CASSLGYRVMETQYF
TGTGCCAGCAGCTTAGGCTACAGGGTAATGGAGACCCAGTACTTC
>-|15|-|TRBV19|TRBJ1-1
CASRRLAPLNTEAFF
TGTGCCAGTCGAAGACTAGCCCCGTTGAACACTGAAGCTTTCTTT
>medium-sized|13|-|TRBV6-8|TRBJ1-1
CAIRGNGDTEAFF
TGTGCCATCAGGGGTAATGGGGACACTGAAGCTTTCTTT
>-|12|-|TRBV25-1|TRBJ1-1
CASSGGADPAFF
TGTGCCAGCAGTGGGGGGGCTGACCCAGCTTTCTTT
>-|14|TRBD1|TRBV19|TRBJ1-5
CASSIRDSHQPQHF
TGTGCCAGTAGTATTAGGGACAGTCATCAGCCCCAGCATTTT
>-|13|-|TRBV28|TRBJ2-2
CASSSKITGELFF
TGTGCCAGCAGTTCTAAGATCACCGGGGAGCTGTTTTTT
>-|16|-|TRBV18|TRBJ2-5
CASSPLGNGGQETQYF
TGTGCCAGCTCACCACTCGGGAACGGGGGACAAGAGACCCAGTACTTC
>few|16|TRBD1|TRBV9|TRBJ1-5
CASSLWTGISNQPQHF
TGTGCCAGCAGTCTATGGACAGGGATTAGCAATCAGCCCCAGCATTTT
>medium-sized|16|TRBD2|TRBV6-8|TRBJ2-7
CASSDLGGRASYEQYF
TGTGCCAGCAGTGACCTCGGCGGGAGGGCCTCCTACGAGCAGTACTTC
>once|15|TRBD1|TRBV19|TRBJ2-7
CASRATGVGLYEQYF
TGTGCCAGTAGGGCCACAGGGGTAGGGCTGTACGAGCAGTACTTC
>-|15|TRBD1|TRBV19|TRBJ1-3
CASSYATGTGNTIYF
TGTGCCAGTAGCTACGCGACAGGGACTGGAAACACCATATATTTT
>few|16|-|TRBV11-3|TRBJ1-6
CASSLMIVRLNSPLHF
TGTGCCAGCAGCTTGATGATAGTTCGATTGAATTCACCCCTCCACTTT
>-|15|TRBD2|TRBV29-1|TRBJ2-1
CSFGTSEILYNEQFF
TGCAGCTTTGGGACTAGTGAAATCCTATATAATGAGCAGTTCTTC
>-|16|TRBD2|TRBV18|TRBJ2-5
CASSPWASGGQETQYF
TGTGCCAGCTCTCCTTGGGCTAGCGGGGGACAAGAGACCCAGTACTTC
>-|13|-|TRBV29-1|TRBJ1-1
CSSRQLSGTEAFF
TGCAGTTCTCGACAGCTGAGTGGCACTGAAGCTTTCTTT
>-|13|-|TRBV19|TRBJ2-1
CASSINTGPLQFF
TGTGCTAGTAGTATAAACACAGGGCCCTTGCAGTTCTTC
>-|15|-|TRBV1|TRBJ2-2
CASSQEPGPGGELFF
TGCGCCAGCAGCCAAGAACCGGGGCCGGGCGGGGAGCTGTTTTTT
>-|16|TRBD2|TRBV19|TRBJ2-3
CASSPQRGGRTDTQYF
TGTGCCAGTAGTCCCCAGCGGGGGGGCCGCACAGATACGCAGTATTTT
>-|13|-|TRBV14|TRBJ1-5
CASSQGGFQPQHF
TGTGCCAGCAGCCAAGGAGGGTTTCAGCCCCAGCATTTT
>-|14|-|TRBV6-8|TRBJ2-5
CASSYIGSRETQYF
TGTGCCAGCAGTTACATCGGGAGTCGGGAGACCCAGTACTTC
>few|16|TRBD1|TRBV6-1|TRBJ1-1
CASSEVGGRMNTEAFF
TGTGCCAGCAGTGAAGTAGGGGGCCGAATGAACACTGAAGCTTTCTTT
>-|16|-|TRBV18|TRBJ1-3
CASSPSGAVIGNTIYF
TGTGCCAGCTCACCGTCGGGGGCTGTTATCGGAAACACCATATATTTT
>-|16|-|TRBV11-3|TRBJ2-4
CASSLVGTGAKNIQYF
TGTGCCAGCAGCTTAGTAGGGACCGGGGCCAAAAACATTCAGTACTTC
>few|14|TRBD1|TRBV30|TRBJ1-1
CAWSRGQGRTEAFF
TGTGCCTGGAGCAGAGGACAGGGTAGGACTGAAGCTTTCTTT
>-|15|TRBD2|TRBV28|TRBJ2-1
CASSLSSGGTDEQFF
TGTGCCAGCAGTTTATCTAGCGGGGGTACAGATGAGCAGTTCTTC
>-|14|-|TRBV19|TRBJ2-7
CASSIPGDQYEQYF
TGTGCCAGTAGTATTCCAGGGGACCAATACGAGCAGTACTTC
>few|14|-|TRBV19|TRBJ1-1
CASSISGMDTEAFF
TGTGCCAGTAGTATATCCGGCATGGACACTGAAGCTTTCTTT
>-|15|-|TRBV2|TRBJ1-1
CASSERGGTYTEAFF
TGTGCCAGCAGTGAAAGGGGGGGAACGTACACTGAAGCTTTCTTT
>-|13|-|TRBV19|TRBJ1-3
CASSMAAANTIYF
TGTGCCAGTAGTATGGCCGCGGCCAACACCATATATTTT
>-|13|-|TRBV29-1|TRBJ2-5
CSVAQGGRKTQYF
TGCAGCGTTGCCCAGGGGGGTAGAAAGACCCAATACTTC
>medium-sized|15|TRBD2|TRBV11-3|TRBJ2-1
CASSYSSGSDNEQFF
TGTGCCAGCAGCTACTCTAGCGGGAGTGATAATGAGCAGTTCTTC
>-|13|-|TRBV19|TRBJ1-2
CASSMRTNYGYTF
TGTGCCAGTAGTATGAGGACAAACTATGGCTACACCTTC
>few|12|-|TRBV30|TRBJ2-5
CAWSPIQGTQYF
TGTGCCTGGAGTCCCATCCAGGGGACCCAGTACTTC
>-|15|TRBD2|TRBV12-5|TRBJ2-3
CASGLGAGGVDTQYF
TGTGCTAGTGGTTTGGGAGCGGGGGGGGTAGATACGCAGTATTTT
>once|12|-|TRBV30|TRBJ2-3
CAWSVRGDTQYF
TGTGCCTGGAGTGTACGGGGAGATACGCAGTATTTT